This is a list of T cell receptor beta chains from one sample in a study of T-cell memory formation after mild COVID-19. Using its own MiXCR run on the 5' RACE reads, TCRdb lists one record per CDR3 protein. The profile covers 470,000 or so distinct CDR3 sequences, with around a sixth appearing a single time and over 9% taken by the ten largest. The sample was PBMCs or a T cell subset sorted from them (not recorded which). The source of these receptors is an adult woman who had mild COVID-19 (a few samples of this study predate the infection). Cell type and time point are not known. CDR3s include the opening cysteine and the closing phenylalanine or tryptophan. A D gene is named only where the DNA matches it firmly. Not every row has a clone size; where given, it reads once, few, many or a size class.

v_gene	j_gene	d_gene	abundance	CDR3aa	CDR3nt
TRBV18	TRBJ2-1	.	.	CASSPPGRSQGEQFF	TGTGCCAGCTCACCTCCGGGGCGGTCCCAAGGTGAGCAGTTCTTC
TRBV2	TRBJ1-5	TRBD1	.	CASSAPGTDSNQPQHF	TGTGCCAGCAGCGCTCCGGGGACAGATAGCAATCAGCCCCAGCATTTT
TRBV3-1	TRBJ1-1	.	.	CASSRGSGGAGTEAFF	TGTGCCAGCAGCCGAGGATCAGGCGGGGCAGGTACTGAAGCTTTCTTT
TRBV6-5	TRBJ2-4	TRBD1	few	CASTQGAWKNIQYF	TGTGCCAGCACACAGGGGGCATGGAAAAACATTCAGTACTTC
TRBV18	TRBJ2-7	.	.	CASSPRDPSYEQYF	TGTGCCAGCTCACCCAGGGATCCCTCCTACGAGCAGTACTTC
TRBV12-3/TRBV12-4	TRBJ2-1	TRBD2	.	CASRNRLAGGREQFF	TGTGCCAGCCGCAATCGACTAGCGGGAGGGCGGGAGCAGTTCTTC
TRBV12-3/TRBV12-4	TRBJ1-1	.	few	CASSSTVRSTEAFF	TGTGCCAGCAGCTCTACCGTTAGGAGCACTGAAGCTTTCTTT
TRBV9	TRBJ1-1	TRBD1	.	CASSPSTGGWTEAFF	TGTGCCAGCAGCCCCTCTACAGGGGGTTGGACTGAAGCTTTCTTT
TRBV15	TRBJ1-6	.	.	CATSRGPGNSPLHF	TGTGCCACCAGCAGAGGCCCCGGGAATTCACCCCTCCACTTT
TRBV6-1	TRBJ2-5	TRBD2	few	CASNSGLAGSETQYF	TGTGCCAGCAATTCGGGGCTAGCGGGTTCCGAGACCCAGTACTTC
TRBV20-1	TRBJ2-3	TRBD2	few	CSARPLAGGSDTQYF	TGCAGTGCTAGACCTCTAGCGGGAGGCTCAGATACGCAGTATTTT
TRBV5-1	TRBJ2-7	TRBD1	few	CASSLPDRGTWGDEQYF	TGCGCCAGCAGCTTGCCGGACAGGGGAACATGGGGGGACGAGCAGTACTTC
TRBV20-1	TRBJ2-3	.	.	CSARDSPYTQYF	TGCAGTGCTAGAGATAGCCCGTATACGCAGTATTTT
TRBV7-9	TRBJ2-7	.	.	CASSPRGVYEQYF	TGTGCCAGCAGCCCCCGTGGCGTCTACGAGCAGTACTTC